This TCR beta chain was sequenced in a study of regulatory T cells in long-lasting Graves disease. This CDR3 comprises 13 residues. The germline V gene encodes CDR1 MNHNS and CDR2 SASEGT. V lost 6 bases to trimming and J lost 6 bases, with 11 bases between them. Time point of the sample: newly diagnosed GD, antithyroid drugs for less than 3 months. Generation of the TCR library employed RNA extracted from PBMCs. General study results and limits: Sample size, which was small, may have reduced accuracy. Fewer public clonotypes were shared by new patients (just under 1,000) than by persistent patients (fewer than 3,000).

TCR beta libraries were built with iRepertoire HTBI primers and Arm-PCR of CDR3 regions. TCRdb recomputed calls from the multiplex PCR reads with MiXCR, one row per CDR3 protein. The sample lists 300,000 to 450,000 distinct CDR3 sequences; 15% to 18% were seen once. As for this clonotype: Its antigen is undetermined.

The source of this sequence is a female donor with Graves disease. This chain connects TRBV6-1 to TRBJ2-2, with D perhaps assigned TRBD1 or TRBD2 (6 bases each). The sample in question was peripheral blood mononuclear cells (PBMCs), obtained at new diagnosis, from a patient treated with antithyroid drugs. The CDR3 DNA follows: TGTGCCAGCAGAAGTAGGGGGGCCGGGGAGCTGTTTTTT. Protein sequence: CASRSRGAGELFF.